Listed here are 27 T cell receptor beta chains from one sample, sequenced in a study of tissue T cells after allogeneic stem cell transplantation. Sequencing used immunoSEQ multiplex PCR; TCRdb keeps in-frame clones, though not all of them. The sample has 25,000 to 30,000 clones; 85% are singletons. The material was blood, obtained before transplantation. Receptors were obtained from a woman aged 18-49 years who later had graft-versus-host disease after an allogeneic stem cell transplant.

The chain employs TRBV27 and TRBJ1-2, with TRBD1 matching over 9 bases. CDR3 length: 16 amino acids. Germline V lookup: CDR1 MNHEY, CDR2 SMNVEV (reference sequence). Germline trimming cut 5 bases from V and 2 bases from J; bases unmatched to any gene: 9. CDR3 DNA sequence: TGTGCCAGCAGTGTCCGGTGGACAGGGGTCAACTATGGCTACACCTTC. This gives the protein CASSVRWTGVNYGYTF.

The J gene is TRBJ1-1, the V gene TRBV27; 10 positions match TRBD1. The CDR3 extends over 16 amino acids. CDR1 MNHEY and CDR2 SMNVEV come from the germline V gene (reference sequence). V trimming: 2 bases; J trimming: 0 bases; junction bases outside the gene matches: 3. CDR3 region: CASSLGQGGMNTEAFF. CDR3 coding DNA: TGTGCCAGCAGTTTAGGACAGGGGGGCATGAACACTGAAGCTTTCTTT.

The V call is TRBV5-1, the J call TRBJ2-1, with TRBD2 identical over 11 bases. Germline assignment: CDR1 SGHRS and CDR2 YFSETQ. Unmatched junction bases numbered 5, after V lost 3 bases and J lost 0 bases. This CDR3 spans 17 amino acids. The CDR3 loop is CASSWGTSGISYNEQFF. The CDR3 DNA sequence: TGCGCCAGCAGCTGGGGGACTAGCGGAATCTCCTACAATGAGCAGTTCTTC.

A remark on this clone: At the DNA level, this CDR3 is encoded by other sequences in the same sample as well. As DNA, the CDR3 is TGTGCCATCAGTGACGGGTCCTACGAGCAGTACTTC. Its translation is CAISDGSYEQYF. The chain uses TRBV10-3 and TRBJ2-7; D call uncertain. CDR1 is ENHRY, CDR2 SYGVKD, per germline. This CDR3 spans 12 amino acids. The V end was cut by 3 bases, the J end by 1 base, with 4 bases between.

This clone was detected only once. This chain uses TRBV7-2 with TRBJ2-7; 10 bases line up with TRBD2. The CDR3 runs to 16 residues. Germline CDR1 SGHTA, CDR2 FQGNSA. With 5 bases clipped from V and 1 base from J, the junction kept 8 bases outside the gene matches. CDR3 DNA: TGTGCCAGCAGCGCCCGTAGCGGGGGGTCTTCCTACGAGCAGTACTTC. Translated, it gives CASSARSGGSSYEQYF.

The V call is TRBV19, the J call TRBJ1-1, with D possibly matching TRBD1 (5 bases). Germline values: CDR1 LNHDA, CDR2 SQIVND (reference sequence). V was clipped by 8 bases and J by 13 bases, with 11 bases between them. The CDR3 consists of 9 residues. The CDR3 is CASGDFGFF. The CDR3 nucleotides read TGTGCCAGTGGGGACTTCGGTTTCTTT.

The V call is TRBV5-1, the J call TRBJ2-7, with 10 bases aligning to TRBD2. After removal of 2 bases from V and 2 bases from J, the junction contained 1 base not matched to a gene. Germline loops: CDR1 SGHRS, CDR2 YFSETQ. The CDR3 sequence is 14 residues long. The CDR3 loop is CASSLAGGPYEQYF. In DNA, the CDR3 is TGCGCCAGCAGCTTAGCGGGAGGGCCCTACGAGCAGTACTTC.

This clone has just one count. This chain joins TRBV7-2 and TRBJ1-6, with 9 bases identical to TRBD1. CDR3 length equals 18 residues. Trimming took 6 bases from V and 8 from J; bases not matched to a gene: 17. The germline V gene encodes CDR1 SGHTA and CDR2 FQGNSA. CDR3 coding DNA: TGTGCCAGCAGACCAACGTCGGGACAGGGTATAATCCATTCACCCCTCCACTTT. It is translated as CASRPTSGQGIIHSPLHF. Looking up the rest from reference TRBV7-2 and TRBJ1-6 gives the full variable domain: GAGVSQSPSNKVTEKGKDVELRCDPISGHTALYWYRQSLGQGLEFLIYFQGNSAPDKSGLPSDRFSAERTGGSVSTLTIQRTQQEDSAVYLCASRPTSGQGIIHSPLHFGNGTRLTVT.

The CDR3 sequence: CASRNLTGFYEQYF. In DNA, the CDR3 is TGTGCCAGCAGAAACCTGACAGGGTTTTACGAGCAGTACTTC. V and J are TRBV27 and TRBJ2-7, with 7 bases aligning to TRBD1. CDR3 size: 14 residues. Per the germline V gene, CDR1 is MNHEY and CDR2 is SMNVEV (reference sequence). V shed 6 bases, J shed 4 bases, and the junction held 9 bases outside the gene matches.

V is TRBV30 and J is TRBJ1-2; D is perhaps TRBD1 (5 bases). The germline CDR1 and CDR2 sequences are GTSNPN and SVGIG (reference sequence). CDR3 length: 12 amino acids. Trimming pared 7 bases from V and 5 bases from J, leaving 14 bases between. The CDR3 spells CAFGRGSYGYTF. CDR3 nucleotides: TGTGCCTTTGGGCGGGGGTCATATGGCTACACCTTC.

The chain is built from TRBV2 and TRBJ2-5, with 8 bases identical to TRBD1. The V gene end was trimmed by 6 bases and the J gene end by 5 bases; junction bases not matched to a gene: 11. Germline assignment: CDR1 SNHLY and CDR2 FYNNEI. The length of the CDR3 is 15 residues. In nucleotides, the CDR3 is TGTGCCAGCAGGGCCGACAGGGGCAGGAGGGAGACCCAGTACTTC. It translates to CASRADRGRRETQYF.

The V call is TRBV6-2 or TRBV6-3, the J call TRBJ2-2; 10 bases align to TRBD2. Germline assignment: CDR1 MNHEY and CDR2 SVGEGT. Trimming took 2 bases from V and 4 from J; bases not matched to a gene: 1. This CDR3 comprises 15 residues. CDR3 sequence: CASSYSGGATGELFF. The CDR3 DNA is TGTGCCAGCAGTTACAGCGGGGGGGCCACCGGGGAGCTGTTTTTT.

V gene TRBV19 combines with J gene TRBJ1-1; D unresolved. The V and J ends lost 5 bases and 5 bases respectively, with 12 bases between them. CDR1 is LNHDA and CDR2 is SQIVND in the germline V gene (reference sequence). The CDR3 is 13 amino acids. This CDR3 reads CASSRVVLTEAFF. The CDR3 DNA sequence: TGTGCCAGTAGTCGAGTTGTTCTAACTGAAGCTTTCTTT.

The chain joins TRBV6-5 to TRBJ2-1; D may be TRBD1 (5 bases). The CDR3 runs to 13 residues. Trimming shortened V by 6 bases and J by 3 bases, and 9 bases separated the two germline ends. Germline-derived CDR1 and CDR2 are MNHEY and SVGAGI. CDR3 sequence (DNA): TGTGCCAGCAGCAGAACAGGCTACAATGAGCAGTTCTTC. Protein product: CASSRTGYNEQFF.

The chain recombines TRBV4-3 with TRBJ2-1; perhaps TRBD2 as D (6 bases). The V and J ends lost 3 bases and 0 bases respectively, with 12 bases between them. Germline V gene lookup returns CDR1 LGHNA and CDR2 YSLEER. This CDR3 region has 16 residues. The CDR3 bases are TGCGCCAGCAGCCAGCATAGCGGAGGCTCCTACAATGAGCAGTTCTTC. Translating it yields CASSQHSGGSYNEQFF.

This clone was observed once. The V and J genes are TRBV6-2 or TRBV6-3 and TRBJ2-7; D is undetermined. V was clipped by 2 bases and J by 0 bases, with 8 bases between them. The CDR3 loop spans 14 amino acids. CDR1 is MNHEY and CDR2 is SVGEGT in the germline V gene. In nucleotides, the CDR3 is TGTGCCAGCAGTTACCCGACTTCCTCCTACGAGCAGTACTTC. Protein: CASSYPTSSYEQYF.

The CDR3 sequence: CASSIDSGTVGEQYF. CDR3 nucleotide sequence: TGTGCCAGTAGTATAGATTCAGGGACAGTTGGGGAGCAGTACTTC. The rearrangement uses TRBV19 and TRBJ2-7; 7 nucleotides agree with TRBD1. CDR1 and CDR2 (germline): LNHDA, SQIVND (reference sequence). Losses at the gene ends were 0 bases for V and 7 bases for J; bases not matched to a gene: 9. The CDR3 spans 15 residues.

The genes are TRBV5-6 and TRBJ1-2; TRBD1 matches at 7 bases. The trim removed 1 base at V and 6 bases at J, leaving 6 bases unmatched. In germline, CDR1 is SGHDT, CDR2 YYEEEE. This CDR3 contains 14 residues. The CDR3 protein is CASSLLDRVHGYTF. The CDR3 DNA follows: TGTGCCAGCAGCTTGCTTGACAGGGTACATGGCTACACCTTC. The complete variable domain, with remaining parts taken from reference TRBV5-6 and TRBJ1-2, reads DAGVTQSPTHLIKTRGQQVTLRCSPKSGHDTVSWYQQALGQGPQFIFQYYEEEERQRGNFPDRFSGHQFPNYSSELNVNALLLGDSALYLCASSLLDRVHGYTFGSGTRLTVV.

The chain employs TRBV27 and TRBJ2-2; 9 bases align to TRBD2. The CDR3 has 16 amino acids. Germline assignment: CDR1 MNHEY and CDR2 SMNVEV (reference sequence). V lost 2 bases and J lost 5; bases outside the gene matches: 6. The CDR3 DNA is TGTGCCAGCAGTTTACGGCGGGAGGGCCGAACCGGGGAGCTGTTTTTT. Translated, it gives CASSLRREGRTGELFF.

The chain carries TRBV4-1 and TRBJ1-1; no reliable D call. Trimming stripped 4 bases from V and 11 bases from J, with 20 bases between. The germline V gene has CDR1 MGHRA and CDR2 YSYEKL. The CDR3 length is 14 residues. CDR3 region: CASSLTNTGIGAFF. For the CDR3, the DNA is TGCGCCAGCAGCCTTACCAACACGGGCATTGGGGCTTTCTTT.

The chain recombines TRBV27 with TRBJ2-7; 8 bases agree with TRBD1. Trimming at V came to 8 bases and at J to 4 bases, leaving 13 bases not matched to a gene. Germline V CDR1 and CDR2: MNHEY, SMNVEV (reference sequence). CDR3 length: 15 residues. CDR3 nucleotides: TGTGCCAGCCGGACAGGGCCCTCGGCAAGGTACGAGCAGTACTTC. Translation: CASRTGPSARYEQYF.

The genes are TRBV10-3 and TRBJ1-3, with no clear D. The CDR3 is 12 amino acids. Per germline, CDR1 ENHRY and CDR2 SYGVKD. Trimming left V 2 bases short and J 5 bases short, with 4 bases between. The CDR3 bases are TGTGCCATCAGTGAGGGGCGAAACACCATATATTTT. This sequence encodes CAISEGRNTIYF.

This clone was seen a handful of times. The V call is TRBV18, the J call TRBJ1-2, with a possible D match to TRBD1 (5 bases). This CDR3 has 13 amino acids. V dropped 6 bases and J dropped 7 bases, with 15 bases sitting between them. CDR1 is KGHSH, CDR2 LQKENI, per germline. CDR3 nucleotides: TGTGCCAGCTCCCCGCAAGGGGCGCGTGGCTACACCTTC. Residues: CASSPQGARGYTF.

V usage is TRBV4-1 and J usage is TRBJ1-2; TRBD1 aligns across 10 bases. After removal of 2 bases from V and 7 bases from J, the junction contained 4 bases not matched to a gene. The CDR3 is made up of 14 amino acids. Germline CDR1 and CDR2: MGHRA and YSYEKL. The CDR3, as DNA: TGCGCCAGCAGCCAACGACAGGGGGCCTCTGGCTACACCTTC. As protein: CASSQRQGASGYTF.

Only one count was recorded for this clone. The J gene is TRBJ2-7, the V gene TRBV5-1, with D possibly matching TRBD1 (6 bases). The CDR3 has 16 amino acids. Between the trimmed V and J ends, which lost 0 bases and 3 bases, there was a span of 16 bases. From germline, CDR1 is SGHRS and CDR2 YFSETQ. The CDR3 loop reads CASSLAWSGAGYEQYF. CDR3 DNA: TGCGCCAGCAGCTTGGCCTGGTCAGGGGCGGGCTACGAGCAGTACTTC.

The chain combines TRBV30 with TRBJ2-3; unclear D gene. CDR3 length: 12 residues. The germline gives CDR1 GTSNPN, CDR2 SVGIG (reference sequence). V gave up 2 bases and J gave up 8 bases, with 11 bases separating them. CDR3 coding DNA: TGTGCCTGGAGTTCCGACCGCTTTACGCAGTATTTT. It is translated as CAWSSDRFTQYF.

Worth noting for this clone: The limits of the CDR3 on the DNA are not certain, so only TCRdb's listed CDR3 is given. The chain recombines TRBV11-2 with TRBJ1-4; the DNA was not used to check the table's D call, TRBD1. The CDR3 has 13 residues if both end residues are counted. Germline CDR1 is SGHAT and CDR2 is FQNNGV. Here the CDR3 reads CASSPFGQGALFF.